A selection of T cell receptor beta chains follows, all from one sample in a study of cytomegalovirus exposure and HLA in healthy donors. TCRdb keeps only in-frame clones here, not all; method: immunoSEQ multiplex PCR. Of about 160,000 clones in the sample, approximately 78% are singletons; the top ten hold more than 1.3%. The sample taken for sequencing was PBMCs. Receptor source: a male donor in good health and CMV-seronegative. Both conserved end residues are part of each CDR3.

V | CDR3
TRBV27 | CASSLGQGDYEQYF
TRBV21-1 | CASHHGTGTGELFF
TRBV7-8 | CASSYWDRGSHSNQPQHF
TRBV6-1 | CASRTANTEAFF
TRBV18 | CASSPTGRSGGTSEQFF
TRBV7-2 | CASSLVTKNYGYTF
TRBV4-1 | CASSQPGTSDTQYF
TRBV6-1 | CASSEGAFLEKLFF
TRBV7-2 | CASSLALLAGELFF
TRBV2 | CASSEVGGSDSPLHF
TRBV18 | CASTRNSGGGDTQYF
TRBV29-1 | CSGSLAGVSDTQYF
TRBV5-1 | CASSLDRPNTGELFF
TRBV6-1 | CASSEVAGGHEQYF
TRBV19 | CASSIFGQGQETQYF
TRBV11-2 | CASSPRSNYGYTF
TRBV27 | CATQRAGPLNTEAFF
TRBV9 | CANSVGGGTEAFF
TRBV2 | CASEGQETQYF
TRBV7-9 | CASRAGDLYYGYTF
TRBV7-2 | CASSPGQNYNSPLHF
TRBV15 | CATSRDGVPGNTIYF
TRBV15 | CATSRFPGQGNTEAFF
TRBV28 | CASRRTGSTGELFF
TRBV25-1 | CASSGARGGDNQPQHF
TRBV18 | CASSPPSQETQYF
TRBV6-4 | CASSASGGAAEAFF
TRBV4-2 | CASSQRSEQINGYTF
TRBV29-1 | CSVAGGQGYEQYF
TRBV7-6 | CASSLASGTSGTGELFF
TRBV2 | CASGGQMNTEAFF
TRBV15 | CATSREGTGAYEQYF
TRBV6-1 | CASSEVGTSGSYEQYF
TRBV5-5 | CASSVRQEYGYTF
TRBV7-2 | CASSLDATTAIYGYTF
TRBV19 | CASSHQTSGSSEQYF
TRBV29-1 | CSAREGTKNIQYF
TRBV13 | CASSLGVGRYEQYF
TRBV6-1 | CASTPGRNTGELFF
TRBV6-5 | CASSPGMFYEQYF
TRBV6-5 | CASSYGRGYEQYF
TRBV19 | CASSIGQGLSSYEQYF
TRBV7-2 | CASSFQGTYEQYF
TRBV6-5 | CASSSRAGHYEQYF
TRBV7-2 | CASSLGGIDTGELFF
TRBV5-1 | CASAWASNTEAFF
TRBV27 | CASSLWGEKDTQYF
TRBV9 | CASSVVPGDEQYF
TRBV7-3 | CASSLTHLGTQYF
TRBV7-9 | CASLQVSLPGTDTQYF
TRBV18 | CASSPPGMNTEAFF
TRBV21-1 | CASSKTSGATGELFF
TRBV2 | CASRGGVNREEKLFF
TRBV15 | CATSRGDQETQYF